The 27 T cell receptor beta chains in this list originate from one sample, sequenced in a study of T cell changes during pregnancy in multiple sclerosis. Method: immunoSEQ multiplex PCR; TCRdb's copy keeps in-frame clones and lacks some. This table holds roughly 90,000 clones, approximately 90% found once. The specimen comprised peripheral blood, sampled before pregnancy. Every receptor here comes from a female donor with multiple sclerosis, enrolled in a pregnancy study.

The V gene is TRBV5-1, the J gene TRBJ1-3; 8 bases are a match to TRBD1. There are 13 residues in the CDR3. Germline CDR1 is SGHRS and CDR2 is YFSETQ. V shed 6 bases, J shed 3 bases, and the junction held 2 bases outside the gene matches. The CDR3 sequence is CASTDRVGNTIYF. CDR3 coding DNA: TGCGCCAGCACGGACAGGGTTGGAAACACCATATATTTT.

This CDR3 reads CASSGLTGSRTDTQYF. In nucleotides, the CDR3 is TGTGCCAGCAGCGGCCTGACAGGGTCCCGCACAGATACGCAGTATTTT. V is TRBV9 and J is TRBJ2-3; 7 bases are a match to TRBD1. Germline CDR1 SGDLS, CDR2 YYNGEE. The V and J ends lost 3 bases and 1 base, in that order; junction bases with no gene match: 8. The CDR3 extends over 16 amino acids.

This clone was seen a few times. The chain recombines TRBV5-4 with TRBJ2-7, with 8 nucleotides matching TRBD1. With 4 bases clipped from V and 2 bases from J, the junction kept 8 bases outside the gene matches. The CDR3 is 15 amino acids. Germline V gene sequence: CDR1 SGHNT, CDR2 YYREEE (reference sequence). For the CDR3, the DNA is TGTGCCAGCAGCGCCTCCGGGACAGGACCCTACGAGCAGTACTTC. It encodes CASSASGTGPYEQYF.

The chain links TRBV9 to TRBJ2-1; 10 bases agree with TRBD2. From germline, CDR1 is SGDLS and CDR2 YYNGEE. The CDR3 runs to 16 residues. The J segment lost 1 base and the V segment lost 1 base, leaving 2 bases of the junction unmatched. In nucleotides, the CDR3 is TGTGCCAGCAGCGTAATAGCGGGAGGATCCTACAATGAGCAGTTCTTC. This sequence encodes CASSVIAGGSYNEQFF. Full variable domain (rest looked up from reference TRBV9 and TRBJ2-1): DSGVTQTPKHLITATGQRVTLRCSPRSGDLSVYWYQQSLDQGLQFLIQYYNGEERAKGNILERFSAQQFPDLHSELNLSSLELGDSALYFCASSVIAGGSYNEQFFGPGTRLTVL.

V usage is TRBV9 and J usage is TRBJ1-1; perhaps TRBD1 as D (6 bases). The CDR3 is made up of 17 amino acids. Germline lookup yields CDR1 SGDLS and CDR2 YYNGEE. The V end was cut by 2 bases, the J end by 0 bases, with 17 bases between. The CDR3 DNA reads TGTGCCAGCAGCGTTTCTCCCAGTACAGGGATGAACACTGAAGCTTTCTTT. Translated: CASSVSPSTGMNTEAFF.

V gene TRBV5-1 combines with J gene TRBJ2-7; D perhaps matches TRBD2 (5 bases). The V gene lost 4 bases and the J gene lost 2 bases, with 13 bases spanning the gap. The CDR3 covers 14 residues. Germline CDR1 SGHRS, CDR2 YFSETQ. The CDR3 coding sequence is TGCGCCAGCAGCACTAGACCGGGAACCTACGAGCAGTACTTC. Protein sequence: CASSTRPGTYEQYF.

V is TRBV7-3 and J is TRBJ2-7, with a weak D call TRBD2 (5 bases). The V end was cut by 0 bases, the J end by 3 bases, with 9 bases between. Per germline, CDR1 SGHTA and CDR2 FQGTGA. The length of the CDR3 is 14 residues. This CDR3 is CASSLTAGSYEQYF. Written as DNA, the CDR3 is TGTGCCAGCAGCTTAACGGCGGGCAGCTACGAGCAGTACTTC.

The gene calls are TRBV7-3 and TRBJ2-7, with 12 positions matching TRBD2. The CDR3 consists of 15 residues. V was pared by 6 bases and J by 4 bases, with 7 bases of the junction left unmatched. Germline V CDR1 and CDR2: SGHTA, FQGTGA. This CDR3 reads CASSLLAGGYYEQYF. CDR3 nucleotides: TGTGCCAGCAGTTTGCTAGCGGGAGGGTATTACGAGCAGTACTTC.

V is TRBV6-6 and J is TRBJ2-5; D remains ambiguous. V lost 6 bases and J 2 bases, leaving 16 bases between the germline ends. This CDR3 comprises 15 residues. Per the germline V gene, CDR1 is MNHNY and CDR2 is SVGAGI (reference sequence). The CDR3 loop reads CASRPRWSAQETQYF. CDR3 DNA sequence: TGTGCCAGCAGACCCCGGTGGAGCGCTCAAGAGACCCAGTACTTC.

The chain links TRBV7-2 to TRBJ1-1; tentatively, D is TRBD1 (5 bases). The CDR3 has 18 amino acids. Germline loops: CDR1 SGHTA, CDR2 FQGNSA. V was cut by 1 base and J by 3 bases, with 21 bases left in between. This chain's CDR3 is CASSLDGQGMSRDTEAFF. CDR3 coding DNA: TGTGCCAGCAGCTTAGATGGGCAGGGTATGAGTAGGGACACTGAAGCTTTCTTT.

The rearrangement uses TRBV4-2 and TRBJ2-1; TRBD2 matches at 10 bases. The CDR3 consists of 17 residues. Germline lookup yields CDR1 LGHNA and CDR2 YNFKEQ. J gave up 2 bases and V 0 bases, and 4 bases lay outside the gene matches. CDR3 DNA: TGTGCCAGCAGCCAAGATGTCCTAGCGGGAGCCTACAATGAGCAGTTCTTC. This codes for CASSQDVLAGAYNEQFF.

This chain uses TRBV10-3 with TRBJ2-7; D possibly corresponds to TRBD1 (5 bases). Trimming left V 5 bases short and J 2 bases short, with 13 bases between. Germline V gene lookup returns CDR1 ENHRY and CDR2 SYGVKD. The CDR3 is made up of 14 amino acids. Here the CDR3 reads CAISSGSDTYEQYF. CDR3 nucleotides: TGTGCCATCAGTTCCGGATCGGACACCTACGAGCAGTACTTC.

The V and J genes are TRBV15 and TRBJ1-1; D possibly corresponds to TRBD1 (6 bases). The CDR3 has 13 residues. In germline, CDR1 is LNHNV, CDR2 YYDKDF (reference sequence). V lost 2 bases, J lost 5 bases, and 9 bases lay in between. CDR3 DNA sequence: TGTGCCACCAGCAGATTAGGGGGAACTGAAGCTTTCTTT. Translation: CATSRLGGTEAFF.

The genes are TRBV5-6 and TRBJ2-2, with 12 positions matching TRBD1. CDR3 length: 17 amino acids. Germline values: CDR1 SGHDT, CDR2 YYEEEE. After removal of 0 bases from V and 7 bases from J, the junction contained 7 bases not matched to a gene. The CDR3 is CASSLAGTGGASGELFF. The CDR3 coding sequence is TGTGCCAGCAGCTTGGCCGGGACAGGGGGCGCAAGCGGGGAGCTGTTTTTT.

This chain connects TRBV2 to TRBJ2-5; D may be TRBD1 (6 bases). V was cut by 6 bases and J by 3 bases, with 8 bases left in between. Germline values: CDR1 SNHLY, CDR2 FYNNEI. The length of the CDR3 is 12 residues. The CDR3 here is CASRGQKETQYF. DNA of the CDR3: TGTGCCAGCAGAGGACAGAAAGAGACCCAGTACTTC.

This sequence joins TRBV13 and TRBJ2-2, with a possible D match to TRBD1 (6 bases). This CDR3 contains 18 residues. Trimming removed 2 bases from V and 1 base from J, with 17 bases in between. Looked up from germline, CDR1 is PRHDT and CDR2 is FYEKMQ (reference sequence). The CDR3 DNA follows: TGTGCCAGCAGCTTAAGAGGGCCAGGGGTGCAGAACACCGGGGAGCTGTTTTTT. It specifies CASSLRGPGVQNTGELFF.

CDR3 DNA: TGTGCCAGCAGTGAAATCTGGACAGGGGGCGAGCAGTACTTC. It codes for CASSEIWTGGEQYF. The chain combines TRBV6-1 with TRBJ2-7, with 10 bases identical to TRBD1. In germline, CDR1 is MNHNS, CDR2 SASEGT. Trimming cost V 2 bases and J 6 bases; bases outside gene matches: 4. CDR3 size: 14 residues.

The sample holds one count of this clone. J is TRBJ2-2 and V is TRBV7-2; D remains ambiguous. Germline V gene data show CDR1 as SGHTA and CDR2 as FQGNSA. V lost 1 base and J 5 bases, leaving 8 bases between the germline ends. The CDR3 is 14 residues long. CDR3 protein: CASSLGLTTGELFF. CDR3 DNA: TGTGCCAGCAGCTTAGGGCTGACAACCGGGGAGCTGTTTTTT.

This sequence joins TRBV9 and TRBJ2-7; 8 bases are shared with TRBD1. Germline CDR1 and CDR2: SGDLS and YYNGEE. The CDR3 runs 15 residues. V shed 4 bases, J shed 2 bases, and the junction held 8 bases outside the gene matches. The CDR3 sequence is CASSPRTGLAYEQYF. CDR3 coding DNA: TGTGCCAGCAGCCCCCGGACAGGGTTGGCCTACGAGCAGTACTTC.

The chain is built from TRBV29-1 and TRBJ2-7, with a possible D match to TRBD1 (6 bases). The CDR3 consists of 12 residues. Germline CDR1 reads SQVTM; CDR2 reads ANQGSEA. Trimming took 5 bases from V and 1 from J, leaving 9 bases between them. Here the CDR3 reads CSVTGHSYEQYF. As DNA, the CDR3 is TGCAGCGTTACGGGACATTCCTACGAGCAGTACTTC.

V and J are TRBV7-9 and TRBJ1-2, with 7 bases fitting TRBD1. CDR1 is SEHNR and CDR2 is FQNEAQ in the germline V gene (reference sequence). The length of the CDR3 is 15 residues. The V and J ends lost 5 bases and 6 bases, in that order; junction bases with no gene match: 12. The CDR3 loop is CASSLIRGKVDGYTF. The CDR3 DNA is TGTGCCAGCAGCCTCATCAGGGGGAAGGTAGATGGCTACACCTTC.

The chain has TRBV27 and TRBJ2-7, with no clear D. Germline CDR1 reads MNHEY; CDR2 reads SMNVEV (reference sequence). V shed 6 bases and J shed 2 bases, with 11 bases lying between them. The CDR3 consists of 13 residues. CDR3 DNA: TGTGCCAGCAGAACCCTTTCGGCCTACGAGCAGTACTTC. Translation gives CASRTLSAYEQYF.

V is TRBV18 and J is TRBJ2-3; 8 bases are a match to TRBD1. Germline V gives CDR1 KGHSH, CDR2 LQKENI. With 3 bases clipped from V and 1 base from J, the junction kept 3 bases outside the gene matches. This CDR3 is 15 amino acids long. Here the CDR3 reads CASSPQGARTDTQYF. The CDR3 DNA reads as TGTGCCAGCTCACCGCAGGGGGCTCGCACAGATACGCAGTATTTT.

The chain carries TRBV9 and TRBJ2-3; TRBD2 matches at 11 bases. Germline trimming cut 3 bases from V and 2 bases from J; bases unmatched to any gene: 2. Per germline, CDR1 SGDLS and CDR2 YYNGEE. The CDR3 covers 15 residues. The CDR3: CASSEGLAVTDTQYF. CDR3 DNA sequence: TGTGCCAGCAGCGAGGGACTAGCGGTCACAGATACGCAGTATTTT. Looking up the rest from reference TRBV9 and TRBJ2-3 gives the full variable domain: DSGVTQTPKHLITATGQRVTLRCSPRSGDLSVYWYQQSLDQGLQFLIQYYNGEERAKGNILERFSAQQFPDLHSELNLSSLELGDSALYFCASSEGLAVTDTQYFGPGTRLTVL.

The rearrangement links TRBV6-1 to TRBJ2-7, with 8 positions matching TRBD2. Germline V CDR1 and CDR2: MNHNS, SASEGT. V was clipped by 10 bases and J by 3 bases; unmatched bases: 11. This CDR3 has 14 residues. CDR3 loop: CAIWRSGRDYEQYF. The DNA for the CDR3 is TGTGCCATTTGGAGGAGCGGGAGAGACTACGAGCAGTACTTC.

This clone has a single count. The gene calls are TRBV7-3 and TRBJ1-1; D possibly corresponds to TRBD1 (6 bases). The V gene's germline CDR1 is SGHTA and CDR2 FQGTGA. The length of the CDR3 is 15 residues. V was pared by 0 bases and J by 5 bases, with 13 bases between. CDR3 sequence: CASSLTSQGGTEAFF. In DNA form, the CDR3 reads TGTGCCAGCAGCTTAACATCACAGGGTGGGACTGAAGCTTTCTTT.

The V and J genes are TRBV6-1 and TRBJ2-7; 7 bases are a match to TRBD2. Germline assignment: CDR1 MNHNS and CDR2 SASEGT. The CDR3 contains 13 residues. Trimming removed 8 bases from V and 3 bases from J; junction bases left unmatched: 7. CDR3 loop: CASDREVLYEQYF. In DNA form, the CDR3 reads TGTGCCAGCGATCGGGAGGTCCTCTACGAGCAGTACTTC.